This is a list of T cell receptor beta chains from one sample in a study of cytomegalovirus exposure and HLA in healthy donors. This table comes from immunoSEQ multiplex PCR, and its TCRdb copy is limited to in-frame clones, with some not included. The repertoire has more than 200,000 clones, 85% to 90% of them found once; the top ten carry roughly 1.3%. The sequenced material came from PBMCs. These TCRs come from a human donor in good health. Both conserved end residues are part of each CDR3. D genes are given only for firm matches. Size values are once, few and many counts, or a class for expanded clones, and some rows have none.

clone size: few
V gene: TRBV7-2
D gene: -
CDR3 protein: CASRLAGFGNEQFF

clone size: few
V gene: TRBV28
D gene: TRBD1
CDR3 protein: CASSFEETGIKQYF

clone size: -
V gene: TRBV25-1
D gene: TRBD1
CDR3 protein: CASRDGQEINEKLFF

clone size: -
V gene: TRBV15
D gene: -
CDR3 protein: CATSRPREFSRDTQYF

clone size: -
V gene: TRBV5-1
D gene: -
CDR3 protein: CASSLWQTGVPKETQYF

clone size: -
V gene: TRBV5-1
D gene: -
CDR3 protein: CASSFEGVTYNEQFF

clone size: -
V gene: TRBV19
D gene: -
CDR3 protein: CASNPDREWQPQHF

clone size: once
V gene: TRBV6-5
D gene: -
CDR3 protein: CASRDAVDEQYF

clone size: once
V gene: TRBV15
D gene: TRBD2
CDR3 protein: CATSVRQAGTDTQYF

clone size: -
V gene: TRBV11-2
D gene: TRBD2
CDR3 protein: CASSLSGSTYEQYF

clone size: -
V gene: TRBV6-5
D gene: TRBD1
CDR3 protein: CASRIRTGTTGELFF

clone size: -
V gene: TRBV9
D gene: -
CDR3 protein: CASSEGSGDTQYF

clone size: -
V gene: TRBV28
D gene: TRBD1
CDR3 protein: CASSPQGAGTGELFF

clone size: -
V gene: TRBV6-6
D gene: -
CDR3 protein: CASSSPVQGGNEKLFF

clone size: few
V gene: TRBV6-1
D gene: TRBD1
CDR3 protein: CASSGQGAQGSEAFF

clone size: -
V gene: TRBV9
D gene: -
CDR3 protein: CASSVERGGGYNEQFF

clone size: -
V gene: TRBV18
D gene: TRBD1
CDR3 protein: CASSPLAGGQKPQHF

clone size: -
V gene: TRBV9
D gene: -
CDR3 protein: CASSSGYEQYF

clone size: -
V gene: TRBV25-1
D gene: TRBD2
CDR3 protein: CASSVASGVQETQYF

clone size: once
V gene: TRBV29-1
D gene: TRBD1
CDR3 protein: CSFPDRGANYGYTF

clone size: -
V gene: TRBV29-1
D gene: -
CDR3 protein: CSVGMERRNTGELFF

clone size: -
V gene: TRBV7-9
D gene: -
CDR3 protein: CSSSLASRGKNTEAFF

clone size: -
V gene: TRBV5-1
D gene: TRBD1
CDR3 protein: CASSLTGTAPYEQYF

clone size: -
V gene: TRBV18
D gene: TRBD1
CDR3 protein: CASSPLRQGMDEQYF

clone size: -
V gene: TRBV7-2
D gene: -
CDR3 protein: CASSPPPGTQYF

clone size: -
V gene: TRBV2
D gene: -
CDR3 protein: CASSVGGDLTIYF

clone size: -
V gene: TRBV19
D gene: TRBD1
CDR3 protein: CASSRTGHTEAFF

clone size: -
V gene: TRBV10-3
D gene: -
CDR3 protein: CAISPLSGELFF

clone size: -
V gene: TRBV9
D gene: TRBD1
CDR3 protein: CASSVPTGGTDTQYF

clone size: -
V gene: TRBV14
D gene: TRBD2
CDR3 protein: CASSHSAGSSYNEQFF

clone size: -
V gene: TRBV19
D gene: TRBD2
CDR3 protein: CASSISGVSTDTQYF

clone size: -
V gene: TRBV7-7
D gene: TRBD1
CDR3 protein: CASSLLWSGQGCCGYTF

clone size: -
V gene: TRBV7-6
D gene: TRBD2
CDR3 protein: CASSSNPGLALYEQYF

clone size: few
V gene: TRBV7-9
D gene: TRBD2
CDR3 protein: CASSPSWTSGIGSYNEQFF

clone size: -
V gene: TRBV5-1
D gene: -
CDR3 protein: CASNVGTGTEQYF

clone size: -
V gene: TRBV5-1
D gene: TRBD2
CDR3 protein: CASSLVPAGALDTQYF

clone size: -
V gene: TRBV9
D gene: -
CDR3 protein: CASSVEGQANQPQHF

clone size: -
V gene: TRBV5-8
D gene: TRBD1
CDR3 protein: CASSPGTGNQPQHF

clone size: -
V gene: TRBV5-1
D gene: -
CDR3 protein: CASSLGQGVDEAFF

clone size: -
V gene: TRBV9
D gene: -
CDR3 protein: CASSLFGDTEAFF

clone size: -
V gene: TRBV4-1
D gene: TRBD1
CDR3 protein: CASSQDKGRGRVTEAFF

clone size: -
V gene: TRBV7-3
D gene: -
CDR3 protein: CASSSGGNTEAFF

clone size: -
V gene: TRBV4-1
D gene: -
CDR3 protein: CASSHAGGAEAFF

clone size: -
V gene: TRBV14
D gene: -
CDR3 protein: CASSQDGPQGEQYF

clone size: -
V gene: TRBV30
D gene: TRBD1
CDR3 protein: CAWSVRSTGPGPDTQYF

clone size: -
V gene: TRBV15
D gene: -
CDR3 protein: CATSRDQQDRSYEQYF

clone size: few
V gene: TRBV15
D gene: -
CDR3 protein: CATSRDFGRNTGELFF